This T cell receptor (beta chain) was found in a study of tumor-infiltrating lymphocytes in primary liver carcinoma. Overall study: Surgery removed the patients' primary liver carcinoma. Men and women, 30 to 69 years of age, made up the patients.

This CDR3 has 16 residues. In germline, CDR1 is MGHRA, CDR2 YSYEKL. Notes on this clonotype: What it binds is unknown. One junction end disagrees with the germline gene, perhaps due to a read error.

Study findings and constraints: Bulk unsorted samples prevented comparison of CD4+ and CD8+ repertoires.

Constant-region priming of roughly 500 ng total RNA yielded TCR beta cDNA. For TCR beta, libraries were produced by three nested multiplex PCR rounds using slightly modified ARM-PCR. The opening two PCR rounds, 10 cycles each, paired TRBV1-TRBV30 forward primers with a C-beta reverse primer. Each CDR3 protein is one row after TCRdb ran MiXCR on the multiplex PCR reads. Seen here are a few hundred thousand distinct CDR3 sequences, almost 60% observed once, and the top ten hold about a sixth. Blood RNA came from unsorted whole blood; germline DNA was also extracted. In advance of surgery, approximately 4 milliliters of peripheral blood were collected.

The sample comprised peripheral blood. The V call is TRBV4-1, the J call TRBJ2-3; 11 nucleotides align to TRBD2. The origin of this receptor is a woman in her twenties or thirties with primary liver carcinoma and hepatitis B virus infection. CDR3 coding DNA: TGCGCCAGCAGCCAAGTACTAGCGGGAGCAGCAGATGCGCAGTATTTT. Amino acids: CASSQVLAGAADAQYF.